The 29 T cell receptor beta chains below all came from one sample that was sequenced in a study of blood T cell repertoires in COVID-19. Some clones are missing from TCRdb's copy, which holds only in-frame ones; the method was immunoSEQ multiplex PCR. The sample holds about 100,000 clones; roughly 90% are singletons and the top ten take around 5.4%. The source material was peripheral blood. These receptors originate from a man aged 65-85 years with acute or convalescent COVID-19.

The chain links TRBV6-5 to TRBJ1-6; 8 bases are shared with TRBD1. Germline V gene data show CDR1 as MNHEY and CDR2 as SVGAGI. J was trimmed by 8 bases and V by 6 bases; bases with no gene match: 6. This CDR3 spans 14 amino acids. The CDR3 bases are TGTGCCAGCAGACGGGACAGGACAGATTCACCCCTCCACTTT. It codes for CASRRDRTDSPLHF.

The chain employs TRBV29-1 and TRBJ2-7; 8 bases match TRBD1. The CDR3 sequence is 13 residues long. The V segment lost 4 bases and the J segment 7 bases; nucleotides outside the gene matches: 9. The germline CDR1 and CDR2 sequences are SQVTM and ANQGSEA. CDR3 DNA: TGCAGCGTTGGTTACAGGGGGGTGTTAGAGCAGTACTTC. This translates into CSVGYRGVLEQYF.

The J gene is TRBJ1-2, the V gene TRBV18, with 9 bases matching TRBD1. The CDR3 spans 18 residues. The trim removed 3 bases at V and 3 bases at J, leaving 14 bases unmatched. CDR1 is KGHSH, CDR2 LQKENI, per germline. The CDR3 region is CASSPLGNRGQIDYGYTF. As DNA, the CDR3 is TGTGCCAGCTCACCCCTCGGGAACAGGGGGCAAATAGACTATGGCTACACCTTC.

CDR3 loop: CAAARQANTGELFF. CDR3 DNA sequence: TGTGCCGCCGCCCGACAGGCGAACACCGGGGAGCTGTTTTTT. V usage is TRBV30 and J usage is TRBJ2-2, with D tentatively TRBD1 (6 bases). The germline V gene has CDR1 GTSNPN and CDR2 SVGIG (reference sequence). This CDR3 is built from 14 residues. The V and J ends lost 8 bases and 0 bases respectively, with 13 bases between them.

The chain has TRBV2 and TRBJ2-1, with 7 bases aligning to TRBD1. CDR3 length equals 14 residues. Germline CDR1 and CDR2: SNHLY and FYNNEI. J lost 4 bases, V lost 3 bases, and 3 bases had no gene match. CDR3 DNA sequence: TGTGCCAGCAGTGAGCTGGGACAGTACAATGAGCAGTTCTTC. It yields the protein CASSELGQYNEQFF.

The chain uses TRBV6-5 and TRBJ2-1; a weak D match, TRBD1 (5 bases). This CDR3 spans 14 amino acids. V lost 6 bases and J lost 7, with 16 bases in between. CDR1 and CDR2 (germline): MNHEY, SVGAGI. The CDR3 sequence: CASSPQAGWNEQFF. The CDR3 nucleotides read TGTGCCAGCAGCCCCCAGGCAGGGTGGAATGAGCAGTTCTTC.

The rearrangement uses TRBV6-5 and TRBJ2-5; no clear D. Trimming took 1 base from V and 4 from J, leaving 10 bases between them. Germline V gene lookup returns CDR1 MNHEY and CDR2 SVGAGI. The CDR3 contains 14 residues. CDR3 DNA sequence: TGTGCCAGCAGTTACTTAAGACTGGCAGAGACCCAGTACTTC. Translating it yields CASSYLRLAETQYF.

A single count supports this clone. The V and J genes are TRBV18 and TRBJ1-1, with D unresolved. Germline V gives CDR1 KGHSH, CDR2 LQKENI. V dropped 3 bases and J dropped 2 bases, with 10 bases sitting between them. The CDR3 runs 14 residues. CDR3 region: CASSPPRSNTEAFF. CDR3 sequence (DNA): TGTGCCAGCTCACCCCCCCGTTCCAACACTGAAGCTTTCTTT.

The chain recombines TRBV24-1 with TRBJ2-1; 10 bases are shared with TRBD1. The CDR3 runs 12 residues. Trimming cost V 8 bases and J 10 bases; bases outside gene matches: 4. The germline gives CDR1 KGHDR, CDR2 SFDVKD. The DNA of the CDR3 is TGTGCCACCATGACAGGGGGCGCCGAGCAGTTCTTC. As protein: CATMTGGAEQFF.

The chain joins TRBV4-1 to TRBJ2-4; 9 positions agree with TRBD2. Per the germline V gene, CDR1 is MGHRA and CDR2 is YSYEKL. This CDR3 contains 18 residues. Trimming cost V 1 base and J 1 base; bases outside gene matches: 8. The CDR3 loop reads CASSQVRNLAGAKNIQYF. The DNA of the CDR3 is TGCGCCAGCAGCCAAGTTAGAAACCTAGCGGGGGCCAAAAACATTCAGTACTTC.

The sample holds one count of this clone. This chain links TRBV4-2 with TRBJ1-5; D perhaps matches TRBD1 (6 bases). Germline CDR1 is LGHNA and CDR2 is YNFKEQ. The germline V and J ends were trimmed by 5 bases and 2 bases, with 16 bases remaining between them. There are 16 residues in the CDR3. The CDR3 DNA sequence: TGTGCCAGCAGCGTGAACAGGGCCATGGGCAATCAGCCCCAGCATTTT. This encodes CASSVNRAMGNQPQHF.

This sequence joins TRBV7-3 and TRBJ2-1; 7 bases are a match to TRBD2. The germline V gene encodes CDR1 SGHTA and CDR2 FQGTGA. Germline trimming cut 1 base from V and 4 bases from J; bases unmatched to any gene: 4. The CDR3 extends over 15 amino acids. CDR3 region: CASSLRASGYNEQFF. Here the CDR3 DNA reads TGTGCCAGCAGCTTAAGGGCTAGCGGATACAATGAGCAGTTCTTC.

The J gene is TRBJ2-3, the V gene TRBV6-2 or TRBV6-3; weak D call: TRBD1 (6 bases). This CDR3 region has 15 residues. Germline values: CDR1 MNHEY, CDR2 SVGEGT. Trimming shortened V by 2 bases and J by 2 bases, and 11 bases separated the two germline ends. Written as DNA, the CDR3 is TGTGCCAGCAGTTACGAGGGGGACCCCACAGATACGCAGTATTTT. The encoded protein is CASSYEGDPTDTQYF.

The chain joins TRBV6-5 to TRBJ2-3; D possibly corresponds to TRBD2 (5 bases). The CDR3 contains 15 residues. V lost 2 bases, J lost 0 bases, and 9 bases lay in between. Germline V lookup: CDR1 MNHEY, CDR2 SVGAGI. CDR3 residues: CASSYGRASTDTQYF. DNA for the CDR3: TGTGCCAGCAGTTACGGGCGGGCAAGCACAGATACGCAGTATTTT.

CDR3 in DNA: TGTGCCAGCACCCCAATCGGACTAGCGGGAGGGTACAATGAGCAGTTCTTC. Amino acids: CASTPIGLAGGYNEQFF. The chain combines TRBV2 with TRBJ2-1, with 15 bases fitting TRBD2. With V trimmed by 7 bases and J by 4 bases, 8 bases remained unmatched. The CDR3 is 17 amino acids. In germline, CDR1 is SNHLY, CDR2 FYNNEI.

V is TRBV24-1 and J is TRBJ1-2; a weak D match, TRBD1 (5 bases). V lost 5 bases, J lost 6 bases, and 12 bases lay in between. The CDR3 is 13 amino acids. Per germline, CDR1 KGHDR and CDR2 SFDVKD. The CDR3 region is CATSGEGEDGYTF. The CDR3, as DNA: TGTGCCACCAGTGGAGAAGGGGAGGATGGCTACACCTTC.

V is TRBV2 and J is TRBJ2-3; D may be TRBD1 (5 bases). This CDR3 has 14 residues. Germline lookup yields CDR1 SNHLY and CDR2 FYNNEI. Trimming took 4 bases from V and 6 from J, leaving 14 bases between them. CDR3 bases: TGTGCCAGCAGTGTGTTACGACAGTCGGATACGCAGTATTTT. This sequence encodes CASSVLRQSDTQYF.

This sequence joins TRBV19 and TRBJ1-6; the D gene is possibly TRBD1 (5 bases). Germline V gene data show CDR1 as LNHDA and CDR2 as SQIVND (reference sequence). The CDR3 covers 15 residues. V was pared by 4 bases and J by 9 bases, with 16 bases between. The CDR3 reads CASSTLVAGLSPLHF. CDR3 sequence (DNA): TGTGCCAGTAGTACCCTCGTTGCGGGGCTTTCACCCCTCCACTTT. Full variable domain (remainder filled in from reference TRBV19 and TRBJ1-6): DGGITQSPKYLFRKEGQNVTLSCEQNLNHDAMYWYRQDPGQGLRLIYYSQIVNDFQKGDIAEGYSVSREKKESFPLTVTSAQKNPTAFYLCASSTLVAGLSPLHFGNGTRLTVT.

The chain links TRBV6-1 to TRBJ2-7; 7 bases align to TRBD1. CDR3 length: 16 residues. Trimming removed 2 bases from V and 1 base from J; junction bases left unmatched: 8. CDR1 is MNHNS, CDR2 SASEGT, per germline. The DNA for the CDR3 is TGTGCCAGCAGTGAACTTTCCCGGGACAGATCCTACGAGCAGTACTTC. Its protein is CASSELSRDRSYEQYF.

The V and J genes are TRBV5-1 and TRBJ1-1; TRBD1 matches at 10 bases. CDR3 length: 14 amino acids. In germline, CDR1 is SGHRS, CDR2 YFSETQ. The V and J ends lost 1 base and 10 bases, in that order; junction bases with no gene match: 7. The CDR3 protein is CASSLSGQGVGAFF. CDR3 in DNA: TGCGCCAGCAGCTTGTCTGGACAGGGGGTCGGAGCTTTCTTT.

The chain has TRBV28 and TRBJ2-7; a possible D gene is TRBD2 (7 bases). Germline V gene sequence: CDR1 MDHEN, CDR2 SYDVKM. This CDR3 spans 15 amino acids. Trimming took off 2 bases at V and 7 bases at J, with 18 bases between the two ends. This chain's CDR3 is CASSLGGGRGLEQYF. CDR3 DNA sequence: TGTGCCAGCAGTTTAGGGGGCGGGAGAGGATTGGAGCAGTACTTC. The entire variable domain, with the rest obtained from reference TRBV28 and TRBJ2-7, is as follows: DVKVTQSSRYLVKRTGEKVFLECVQDMDHENMFWYRQDPGLGLRLIYFSYDVKMKEKGDIPEGYSVSREKKERFSLILESASTNQTSMYLCASSLGGGRGLEQYFGPGTRLTVT.

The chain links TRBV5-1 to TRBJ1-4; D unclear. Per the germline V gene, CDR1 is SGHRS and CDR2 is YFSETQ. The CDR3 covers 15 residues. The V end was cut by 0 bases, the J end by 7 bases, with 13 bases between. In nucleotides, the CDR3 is TGCGCCAGCAGCTTGGAGGCGGGCCGGGGTGAAAAACTGTTTTTT. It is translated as CASSLEAGRGEKLFF.

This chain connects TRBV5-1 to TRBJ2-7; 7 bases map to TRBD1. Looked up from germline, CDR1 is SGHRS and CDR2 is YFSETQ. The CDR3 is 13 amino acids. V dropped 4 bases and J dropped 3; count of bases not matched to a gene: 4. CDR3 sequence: CASSVDRFYEQYF. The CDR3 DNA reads TGCGCCAGCAGCGTGGACAGGTTCTACGAGCAGTACTTC.

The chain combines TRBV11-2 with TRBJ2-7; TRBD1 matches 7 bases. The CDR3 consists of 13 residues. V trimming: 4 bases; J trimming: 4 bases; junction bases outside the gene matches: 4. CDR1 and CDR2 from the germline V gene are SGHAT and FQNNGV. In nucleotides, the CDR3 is TGTGCCAGCAGCTCGGACAGGTATTACGAGCAGTACTTC. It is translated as CASSSDRYYEQYF.

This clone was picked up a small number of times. This chain's CDR3 is CASSLRLREKLFF. In nucleotides, the CDR3 is TGTGCCAGCAGCTTAAGATTGCGGGAAAAACTGTTTTTT. V and J are TRBV11-2 and TRBJ1-4; D unresolved. Looked up from germline, CDR1 is SGHAT and CDR2 is FQNNGV. Trimming left V 2 bases short and J 8 bases short, with 9 bases between. The CDR3 consists of 13 residues.

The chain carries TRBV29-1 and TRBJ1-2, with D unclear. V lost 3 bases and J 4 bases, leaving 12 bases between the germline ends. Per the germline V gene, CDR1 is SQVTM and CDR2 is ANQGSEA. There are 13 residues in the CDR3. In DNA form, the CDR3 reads TGCAGCGTTGATAAAGGAGAACTCTATGGCTACACCTTC. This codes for CSVDKGELYGYTF. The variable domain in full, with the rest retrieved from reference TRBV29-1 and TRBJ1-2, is SAVISQKPSRDICQRGTSLTIQCQVDSQVTMMFWYRQQPGQSLTLIATANQGSEATYESGFVIDKFPISRPNLTFSTLTVSNMSPEDSSIYLCSVDKGELYGYTFGSGTRLTVV.

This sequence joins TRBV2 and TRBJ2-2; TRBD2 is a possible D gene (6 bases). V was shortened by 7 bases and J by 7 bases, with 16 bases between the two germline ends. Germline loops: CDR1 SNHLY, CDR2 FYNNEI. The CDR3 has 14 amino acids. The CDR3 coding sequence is TGTGCCAGCACCGAGGAGGGGCGGGGCGGGGAGCTGTTTTTT. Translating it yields CASTEEGRGGELFF.

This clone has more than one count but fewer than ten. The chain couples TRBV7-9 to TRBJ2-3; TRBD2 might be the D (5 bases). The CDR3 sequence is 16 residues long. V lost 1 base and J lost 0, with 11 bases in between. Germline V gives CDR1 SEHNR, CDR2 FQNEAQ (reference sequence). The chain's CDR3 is CASSLGGSASTDTQYF. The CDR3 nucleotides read TGTGCCAGCAGCTTAGGTGGTAGCGCGAGCACAGATACGCAGTATTTT.

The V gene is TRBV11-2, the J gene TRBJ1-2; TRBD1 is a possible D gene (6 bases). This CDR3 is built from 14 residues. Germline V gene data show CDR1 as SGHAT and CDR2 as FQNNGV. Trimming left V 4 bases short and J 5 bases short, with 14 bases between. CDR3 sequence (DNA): TGTGCCAGCAGCTCCTCAGGGGAGCAGTATGGCTACACCTTC. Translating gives CASSSSGEQYGYTF.